This T cell receptor (beta chain) was sequenced for a study of response to subunit inactivated influenza vaccine. Study conclusions and caveats: The study's authors posited that every seasonal influenza vaccination enlists few new T cells.

V was clipped by 3 bases and J by 2 bases; unmatched bases: 10. Germline V gives CDR1 ENHRY, CDR2 SYGVKD. The CDR3 sequence is 17 residues long. TCRdb re-called the RT-PCR reads through MiXCR, storing one row per CDR3 protein. Seen here are approximately 490,000 distinct CDR3 sequences, approximately 7.8% observed once, and the top ten hold roughly 13%. Concerning this clonotype: Its target is not known.

Source: PBMCs from blood, taken less than 25 months after vaccination. This TCR was sampled from a man in his fifties or sixties who received an inactivated influenza vaccine. This chain links TRBV10-3 with TRBJ2-7; TRBD2 matches at 10 bases. The CDR3 coding sequence is TGTGCCATCAGTGATGCTATAACTAGCGGGGCCACCTACGAGCAGTACTTC. Protein product: CAISDAITSGATYEQYF.